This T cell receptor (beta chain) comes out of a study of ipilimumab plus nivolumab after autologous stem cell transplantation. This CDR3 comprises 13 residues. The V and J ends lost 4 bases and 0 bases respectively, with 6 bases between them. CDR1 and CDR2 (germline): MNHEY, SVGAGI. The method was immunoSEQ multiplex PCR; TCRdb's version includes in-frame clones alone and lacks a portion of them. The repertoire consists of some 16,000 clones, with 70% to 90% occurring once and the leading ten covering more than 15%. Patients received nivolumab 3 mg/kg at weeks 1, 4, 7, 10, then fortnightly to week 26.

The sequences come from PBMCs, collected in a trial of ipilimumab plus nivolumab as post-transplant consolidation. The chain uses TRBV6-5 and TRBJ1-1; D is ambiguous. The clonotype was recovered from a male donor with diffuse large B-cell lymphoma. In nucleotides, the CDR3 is TGTGCCAGCAGTTCACACCTGAACACTGAAGCTTTCTTT. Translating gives CASSSHLNTEAFF.